The sequence of this TCR beta chain was determined in a study of identical twins. Using its own MiXCR run on the 5' RACE reads, TCRdb lists one record per CDR3 protein. The repertoire holds roughly 690,000 distinct CDR3 sequences, with around 6% as singletons. Note on this clonotype: Its specificity is not known.

Broader study findings: An excess of low generation probability was shown by twin-shared out-of-frame alpha sequences. Researchers reported weaker excess twin sharing in beta out-of-frame sequences.

This CDR3 has 12 residues. V lost 6 bases and J lost 10; bases outside the gene matches: 9. Germline CDR1 is SQVTM and CDR2 is ANQGSEA. The chain combines TRBV29-1 with TRBJ1-1; 9 bases match TRBD1. The TCR was taken from a man younger than 30 in good health. The sequencing input was naive T cells sorted from blood. The CDR3 coding sequence is TGCAGCGTGGATCCGGGACAGGGCCCAGCTTTCTTT. It codes for CSVDPGQGPAFF.